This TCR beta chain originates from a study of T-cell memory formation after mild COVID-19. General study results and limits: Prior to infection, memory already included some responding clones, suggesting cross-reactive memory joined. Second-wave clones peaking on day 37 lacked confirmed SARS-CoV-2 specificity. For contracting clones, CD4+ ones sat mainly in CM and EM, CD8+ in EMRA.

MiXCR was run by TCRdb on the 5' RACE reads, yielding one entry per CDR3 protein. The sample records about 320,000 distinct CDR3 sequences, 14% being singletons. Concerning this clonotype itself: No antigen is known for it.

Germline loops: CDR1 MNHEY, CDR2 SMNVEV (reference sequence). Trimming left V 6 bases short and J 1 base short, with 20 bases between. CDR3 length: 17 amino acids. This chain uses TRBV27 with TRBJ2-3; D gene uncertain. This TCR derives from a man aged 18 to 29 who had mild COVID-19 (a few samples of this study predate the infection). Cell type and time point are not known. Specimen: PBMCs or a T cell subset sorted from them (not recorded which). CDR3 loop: CASSFRLRESGTDTQYF. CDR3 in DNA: TGTGCCAGCAGCTTCCGCCTCCGAGAGTCGGGCACAGATACGCAGTATTTT.